This is a list of T cell receptor beta chains from one sample in a study of control samples from healthy donors and cancer patients. Assay: immunoSEQ multiplex PCR; the TCRdb copy retains only in-frame clones and omits some. The sample includes roughly 120,000 clones, approximately 94% seen only once; the top ten take roughly 4%. The material sequenced was blood. Every receptor here comes from a man aged 30 to 39 in good health. Each CDR3 is given with its conserved first and last residue. A D gene is named only where the DNA matches it firmly. Clone size appears in some rows only: once, few, many, or a class for an expanded clone.

j_gene: TRBJ2-7
d_gene: TRBD1
abundance: -
v_gene: TRBV5-5
CDR3aa: CASSPDRGYEQYF
CDR3nt: TGTGCCAGCAGTCCGGACAGGGGCTACGAGCAGTACTTC

j_gene: TRBJ2-3
d_gene: -
abundance: -
v_gene: TRBV5-4
CDR3aa: CASSPGAGGDTQYF
CDR3nt: TGTGCCAGCAGCCCCGGGGCGGGTGGAGATACGCAGTATTTT

j_gene: TRBJ1-2
d_gene: TRBD1
abundance: once
v_gene: TRBV5-4
CDR3aa: CASRQWTGSGGYTF
CDR3nt: TGTGCCAGCAGGCAATGGACAGGTTCTGGCGGCTACACCTTC

j_gene: TRBJ2-6
d_gene: -
abundance: -
v_gene: TRBV7-2
CDR3aa: CASSSKLQSSGANVLTF
CDR3nt: TGTGCCAGCAGCTCCAAACTACAGAGCTCTGGGGCCAACGTCCTGACTTTC

j_gene: TRBJ1-1
d_gene: -
abundance: -
v_gene: TRBV18
CDR3aa: CASSPSTGTTEAFF
CDR3nt: TGTGCCAGCTCACCCTCTACGGGTACCACTGAAGCTTTCTTT

j_gene: TRBJ1-4
d_gene: -
abundance: -
v_gene: TRBV15
CDR3aa: CATSRGGNEKLFF
CDR3nt: TGTGCCACCAGCAGAGGAGGGAATGAAAAACTGTTTTTT

j_gene: TRBJ1-4
d_gene: TRBD1
abundance: once
v_gene: TRBV5-4
CDR3aa: CASSQPTGATNEKLFF
CDR3nt: TGTGCCAGCAGCCAACCGACAGGGGCAACTAATGAAAAACTGTTTTTT

j_gene: TRBJ2-2
d_gene: -
abundance: -
v_gene: TRBV7-3
CDR3aa: CASSLLGAQNTGELFF
CDR3nt: TGTGCCAGCAGCTTACTCGGGGCTCAGAACACCGGGGAGCTGTTTTTT

j_gene: TRBJ2-7
d_gene: -
abundance: -
v_gene: TRBV19
CDR3aa: CASSVGLSYEQYF
CDR3nt: TGTGCCAGTAGTGTGGGCCTATCCTACGAGCAGTACTTC

j_gene: TRBJ2-1
d_gene: TRBD1
abundance: -
v_gene: TRBV4-1
CDR3aa: CASSPTGTGGRNEQFF
CDR3nt: TGCGCCAGCAGCCCGACCGGGACAGGGGGGCGAAATGAGCAGTTCTTC

j_gene: TRBJ2-1
d_gene: TRBD2
abundance: -
v_gene: TRBV4-1
CDR3aa: CASSQGSGALAGAPNEQFF
CDR3nt: TGCGCCAGCAGCCAAGGGTCCGGAGCTCTAGCGGGGGCCCCAAATGAGCAGTTCTTC

j_gene: TRBJ2-3
d_gene: TRBD1
abundance: -
v_gene: TRBV7-6
CDR3aa: CASSAGQGIGPDTQYF
CDR3nt: TGTGCCAGCAGTGCGGGACAGGGTATCGGACCAGATACGCAGTATTTT

j_gene: TRBJ1-2
d_gene: -
abundance: -
v_gene: TRBV27
CDR3aa: CASSPRGGANYGYTF
CDR3nt: TGTGCCAGCAGCCCTAGGGGGGGAGCTAACTATGGCTACACCTTC

j_gene: TRBJ2-3
d_gene: -
abundance: -
v_gene: TRBV28
CDR3aa: CASSLGDTQYF
CDR3nt: TGTGCCAGCAGTTTGGGCGATACGCAGTATTTT

j_gene: TRBJ2-5
d_gene: TRBD2
abundance: -
v_gene: TRBV7-9
CDR3aa: CASSFFSGGAETQYF
CDR3nt: TGTGCCAGCAGCTTTTTTAGCGGGGGGGCAGAGACCCAGTACTTC

j_gene: TRBJ2-3
d_gene: TRBD1
abundance: -
v_gene: TRBV24-1
CDR3aa: CATSDSTGLPDTQYF
CDR3nt: TGTGCCACCAGTGACTCGACAGGGCTGCCAGATACGCAGTATTTT

j_gene: TRBJ1-5
d_gene: TRBD1
abundance: -
v_gene: TRBV28
CDR3aa: CASSSQGAGNQPQHF
CDR3nt: TGTGCCAGCAGTTCACAGGGGGCGGGTAATCAGCCCCAGCATTTT

j_gene: TRBJ2-2
d_gene: -
abundance: -
v_gene: TRBV13
CDR3aa: CASSFRVSNAGELFF
CDR3nt: TGTGCCAGCAGCTTTAGGGTCAGTAACGCCGGGGAGCTGTTTTTT

j_gene: TRBJ2-3
d_gene: -
abundance: -
v_gene: TRBV28
CDR3aa: CASSLEGTSTDTQYF
CDR3nt: TGTGCCAGCAGTTTAGAAGGCACTAGCACAGATACGCAGTATTTT

j_gene: TRBJ1-2
d_gene: -
abundance: -
v_gene: TRBV6-6
CDR3aa: CASSGGVYGYTF
CDR3nt: TGTGCCAGCAGCGGAGGGGTATACGGCTACACCTTC

j_gene: TRBJ1-1
d_gene: -
abundance: -
v_gene: TRBV24-1
CDR3aa: CATSDFGWFGNTLREGGMNTEAFF
CDR3nt: TGTGCCACCAGTGATTTCGGTTGGTTTGGGAACACGCTGAGAGAAGGCGGGATGAACACTGAAGCTTTCTTT

j_gene: TRBJ2-7
d_gene: TRBD1
abundance: -
v_gene: TRBV9
CDR3aa: CASSVAPQGSSYEQYF
CDR3nt: TGTGCCAGCAGCGTAGCCCCACAGGGGAGCTCCTACGAGCAGTACTTC

j_gene: TRBJ2-7
d_gene: TRBD2
abundance: -
v_gene: TRBV12-5
CDR3aa: CASGFSTGGSFIRQYF
CDR3nt: TGTGCTAGTGGTTTCTCCACGGGGGGGAGTTTCATACGGCAGTACTTC

j_gene: TRBJ2-2
d_gene: -
abundance: -
v_gene: TRBV9
CDR3aa: CASSVKGLHTGELFF
CDR3nt: TGTGCCAGCAGCGTAAAAGGACTCCACACCGGGGAGCTGTTTTTT

j_gene: TRBJ2-1
d_gene: -
abundance: -
v_gene: TRBV27
CDR3aa: CASSFDRTQFF
CDR3nt: TGTGCCAGCAGTTTTGACAGAACACAGTTCTTC

j_gene: TRBJ1-1
d_gene: -
abundance: -
v_gene: TRBV2
CDR3aa: CASSVISGSMNTEAFF
CDR3nt: TGTGCCAGCAGTGTAATATCAGGGTCCATGAACACTGAAGCTTTCTTT

j_gene: TRBJ2-4
d_gene: -
abundance: -
v_gene: TRBV5-1
CDR3aa: CASRDSRAIQYF
CDR3nt: TGCGCCAGCAGGGACAGCAGGGCCATTCAGTACTTC

j_gene: TRBJ2-5
d_gene: -
abundance: once
v_gene: TRBV30
CDR3aa: CAWSVLQQETQYF
CDR3nt: TGTGCCTGGAGTGTACTACAGCAAGAGACCCAGTACTTC

j_gene: TRBJ2-1
d_gene: -
abundance: -
v_gene: TRBV7-9
CDR3aa: CASSYTTDEQFF
CDR3nt: TGTGCCAGCAGCTATACGACCGATGAGCAGTTCTTC

j_gene: TRBJ1-5
d_gene: TRBD1
abundance: -
v_gene: TRBV20-1
CDR3aa: CSASARDRFYNQPQHF
CDR3nt: TGCAGTGCTAGTGCGCGGGACAGGTTTTACAATCAGCCCCAGCATTTT

j_gene: TRBJ2-5
d_gene: -
abundance: once
v_gene: TRBV11-2
CDR3aa: CASSLGSRGALETQYF
CDR3nt: TGTGCCAGCAGCTTGGGATCAAGGGGGGCTTTAGAGACCCAGTACTTC

j_gene: TRBJ1-1
d_gene: TRBD1
abundance: -
v_gene: TRBV28
CDR3aa: CASSPRTGALNTEAFF
CDR3nt: TGTGCCAGCAGCCCGAGGACAGGGGCCCTAAACACTGAAGCTTTCTTT

j_gene: TRBJ1-1
d_gene: -
abundance: -
v_gene: TRBV28
CDR3aa: CASSLWSAGSASRAFF
CDR3nt: TGTGCCAGCAGTTTATGGTCTGCAGGGTCAGCAAGCCGAGCTTTCTTT

j_gene: TRBJ1-5
d_gene: TRBD1
abundance: -
v_gene: TRBV28
CDR3aa: CASRTTGGQGHQPQHF
CDR3nt: TGTGCCAGCAGGACGACAGGGGGCCAAGGTCATCAGCCCCAGCATTTT

j_gene: TRBJ1-5
d_gene: -
abundance: once
v_gene: TRBV3-1/TRBV3-2
CDR3aa: CASSLGQTHQPQHF
CDR3nt: TGTGCCAGCAGCCTCGGACAGACCCATCAGCCCCAGCATTTT

j_gene: TRBJ2-5
d_gene: TRBD1
abundance: -
v_gene: TRBV4-3
CDR3aa: CASSQDRAIQETQYF
CDR3nt: TGCGCCAGCAGCCAGGACAGGGCCATCCAAGAGACCCAGTACTTC

j_gene: TRBJ1-3
d_gene: -
abundance: once
v_gene: TRBV7-9
CDR3aa: CASSLWGPSSGNTIYF
CDR3nt: TGTGCCAGCAGCTTATGGGGCCCGAGCTCTGGAAACACCATATATTTT

j_gene: TRBJ1-6
d_gene: -
abundance: -
v_gene: TRBV7-2
CDR3aa: CASSTTGIGNSPLHF
CDR3nt: TGTGCCAGCAGCACCACAGGGATAGGAAATTCACCCCTCCACTTT

j_gene: TRBJ1-6
d_gene: -
abundance: -
v_gene: TRBV23-1
CDR3aa: CASSHGPRGYNSPLHF
CDR3nt: TGCGCCAGCAGTCACGGGCCGCGGGGTTATAATTCACCCCTCCACTTT

j_gene: TRBJ1-1
d_gene: -
abundance: -
v_gene: TRBV18
CDR3aa: CASSGGNTEAFF
CDR3nt: TGTGCCAGCTCAGGGGGGAACACTGAAGCTTTCTTT

j_gene: TRBJ1-1
d_gene: -
abundance: -
v_gene: TRBV6-5
CDR3aa: CASSRGLATEAFF
CDR3nt: TGTGCCAGCTCCCGAGGACTCGCCACTGAAGCTTTCTTT

j_gene: TRBJ2-1
d_gene: -
abundance: -
v_gene: TRBV10-3
CDR3aa: CAISESGASYNEQFF
CDR3nt: TGTGCCATCAGTGAGAGTGGGGCCTCCTACAATGAGCAGTTCTTC

j_gene: TRBJ2-7
d_gene: -
abundance: once
v_gene: TRBV28
CDR3aa: CASSPRRFDEQYF
CDR3nt: TGTGCCAGCAGTCCTCGCCGGTTCGACGAGCAGTACTTC

j_gene: TRBJ2-3
d_gene: TRBD2
abundance: -
v_gene: TRBV28
CDR3aa: CASSLDGRGSSATSTDTQYF
CDR3nt: TGTGCCAGCAGTTTAGACGGGCGGGGGAGCTCGGCAACTAGCACAGATACGCAGTATTTT

j_gene: TRBJ2-5
d_gene: TRBD2
abundance: -
v_gene: TRBV29-1
CDR3aa: CSGSLAAETQYF
CDR3nt: TGCAGCGGGTCACTAGCGGCAGAGACCCAGTACTTC

j_gene: TRBJ2-3
d_gene: -
abundance: -
v_gene: TRBV6-6
CDR3aa: CASTQPGSTDTQYF
CDR3nt: TGTGCCAGCACCCAGCCTGGGAGCACAGATACGCAGTATTTT

j_gene: TRBJ1-2
d_gene: -
abundance: once
v_gene: TRBV7-3
CDR3aa: CASSPGTEYGYTF
CDR3nt: TGTGCCAGCAGCCCCGGGACGGAATATGGCTACACCTTC

j_gene: TRBJ2-1
d_gene: TRBD2
abundance: -
v_gene: TRBV6-5
CDR3aa: CASRLAGGPYNEQFF
CDR3nt: TGTGCCAGCAGATTAGCGGGGGGGCCATACAATGAGCAGTTCTTC

j_gene: TRBJ1-2
d_gene: -
abundance: -
v_gene: TRBV2
CDR3aa: CASSPTRGDYGYTF
CDR3nt: TGTGCCAGCAGTCCTACTCGAGGGGACTATGGCTACACCTTC

j_gene: TRBJ2-5
d_gene: -
abundance: -
v_gene: TRBV7-2
CDR3aa: CASSPSQGGEETQYF
CDR3nt: TGTGCCAGCAGCCCGAGCCAGGGGGGTGAAGAGACCCAGTACTTC

j_gene: TRBJ2-7
d_gene: TRBD1
abundance: -
v_gene: TRBV6-5
CDR3aa: CASRDRDYEQYF
CDR3nt: TGTGCCAGCCGGGACAGGGACTACGAGCAGTACTTC

j_gene: TRBJ2-5
d_gene: TRBD1
abundance: -
v_gene: TRBV13
CDR3aa: CASSLRAGGARETQYF
CDR3nt: TGTGCCAGCAGCTTAAGGGCAGGGGGCGCCCGGGAGACCCAGTACTTC

j_gene: TRBJ1-4
d_gene: -
abundance: -
v_gene: TRBV24-1
CDR3aa: CATSDSAQVNTNEKLFF
CDR3nt: TGTGCCACCAGTGATTCGGCACAGGTGAATACTAATGAAAAACTGTTTTTT

j_gene: TRBJ1-3
d_gene: -
abundance: -
v_gene: TRBV14
CDR3aa: CASSQIGASSGNTIYF
CDR3nt: TGTGCCAGCAGCCAAATAGGCGCGAGCTCTGGAAACACCATATATTTT

j_gene: TRBJ1-1
d_gene: -
abundance: -
v_gene: TRBV30
CDR3aa: CAWSVSQGTEAFF
CDR3nt: TGTGCCTGGAGTGTTTCGCAGGGCACTGAAGCTTTCTTT

j_gene: TRBJ2-4
d_gene: TRBD2
abundance: -
v_gene: TRBV5-1
CDR3aa: CASSSGTGTSVAKNIQYF
CDR3nt: TGCGCCAGCAGCTCGGGGACCGGGACTAGCGTAGCCAAAAACATTCAGTACTTC

j_gene: TRBJ1-1
d_gene: TRBD1
abundance: -
v_gene: TRBV28
CDR3aa: CASSSPGTGKKNTEAFF
CDR3nt: TGTGCCAGCAGTTCGCCGGGGACAGGGAAAAAGAACACTGAAGCTTTCTTT

j_gene: TRBJ1-3
d_gene: -
abundance: once
v_gene: TRBV21-1
CDR3aa: CASTYSRAYSGNTIYF
CDR3nt: TGTGCCAGCACCTATTCCAGGGCCTACTCTGGAAACACCATATATTTT

j_gene: TRBJ2-7
d_gene: TRBD1
abundance: -
v_gene: TRBV4-1
CDR3aa: CASSQQHRGLGSSYEQYF
CDR3nt: TGCGCCAGCAGCCAACAACACAGGGGGCTGGGGTCGTCCTACGAGCAGTACTTC

j_gene: TRBJ1-5
d_gene: -
abundance: -
v_gene: TRBV3-1/TRBV3-2
CDR3aa: CASSQGGTVNQPQHF
CDR3nt: TGTGCCAGCAGCCAAGGGGGGACCGTGAATCAGCCCCAGCATTTT